Here is one TCR beta chain with its context. Sequenced by immunoSEQ multiplex PCR; TCRdb stores in-frame clones only, minus some. The sample records about 16,000 clones, roughly nine tenths being singletons. This entry belongs to a study of T cell clones after liver transplantation. About the study: TCRbeta sequencing after a pre-transplant mixed lymphocyte reaction identified graft-donor-reactive clones, later tracked in post-transplant blood. Three of the eight recipients were HCV-positive; the rest had non-autoimmune, non-viral transplant indications.

The CDR3 is 16 amino acids. The V gene's germline CDR1 is MDHEN and CDR2 SYDVKM. V was clipped by 4 bases and J by 4 bases; unmatched bases: 8. This sequence was found in a human patient who received a liver transplant. The graft donor may account for some of the T cells. Sequenced here: CD8+ T cells from blood, sampled around 42 months after liver transplant. The chain has TRBV28 and TRBJ2-3; 10 bases align to TRBD2. DNA for the CDR3: TGTGCCAGCAGTTACGAGCGGGAGGGCCGTGCAGATACGCAGTATTTT. Protein product: CASSYEREGRADTQYF.